These 27 T cell receptor beta chains share one sample of origin, sequenced in a study of T cell responses to AZD1222 COVID-19 vaccine (dated by TCRdb to the early 2020s). Library prep was done by the immunoSEQ multiplex PCR assay. TCRdb provides this immuneACCESS table in a form limited to in-frame rearrangements. Some clones are lacking; in checked studies, under half of them reflect an unresolved V gene, and why the rest are absent is not known. A total of roughly 120,000 clones appear in this sample, about 85% of them only once. The top ten clonotypes cover about 6% of the sample. The time point label, read with the paper, signifies: baseline before first vaccination. The input for sequencing was peripheral blood, taken on day 0 of AZD1222 vaccination. The receptor source for this set is an adult in good health.

There are a few counts of this clone. This chain uses TRBV7-8 with TRBJ2-2, with 9 positions matching TRBD1. Looked up from germline, CDR1 is SGHVS and CDR2 is FQNEAQ. CDR3 length: 17 amino acids. V lost 11 bases and J lost 4; bases outside the gene matches: 17. The CDR3 is CACPPGQGLFSTGELFF. In DNA, the CDR3 is TGTGCCTGCCCGCCGGGACAGGGCTTGTTCTCCACCGGGGAGCTGTTTTTT.

This rearrangement joins TRBV15 to TRBJ1-6, with D perhaps TRBD1 (5 bases). Germline V gene lookup returns CDR1 LNHNV and CDR2 YYDKDF (reference sequence). The V and J ends lost 0 bases and 8 bases respectively, with 8 bases between them. The CDR3 is made up of 14 amino acids. As DNA, the CDR3 is TGTGCCACCAGCAGAGACGGGGACCATTCACCCCTCCACTTT. This codes for CATSRDGDHSPLHF. The entire variable domain, with the rest obtained from reference TRBV15 and TRBJ1-6, is as follows: DAMVIQNPRYQVTQFGKPVTLSCSQTLNHNVMYWYQQKSSQAPKLLFHYYDKDFNNEADTPDNFQSRRPNTSFCFLDIRSPGLGDTAMYLCATSRDGDHSPLHFGNGTRLTVT.

V and J are TRBV19 and TRBJ2-7; D is undetermined. CDR3 size: 13 residues. Looked up from germline, CDR1 is LNHDA and CDR2 is SQIVND (reference sequence). V lost 5 bases and J 2 bases, leaving 10 bases between the germline ends. The CDR3 here is CASSAGPTYEQYF. The CDR3 DNA reads as TGTGCCAGTAGTGCCGGGCCGACCTACGAGCAGTACTTC.

As concerns this clone: At one end, the junction sequence differs from germline, possibly due to a read error. The chain joins TRBV19 to TRBJ2-1, with TRBD2 identical over 14 bases. This CDR3 has 17 residues. The V gene's germline CDR1 is LNHDA and CDR2 SQIVND (reference sequence). The CDR3 region is CACSGLAGGRGYNEQFF. The CDR3 DNA sequence: TGTGCCTGTAGTGGACTAGCGGGGGGCCGGGGCTACAATGAGCAGTTCTTC. Complete variable domain (other parts from reference TRBV19 and TRBJ2-1): DGGITQSPKYLFRKEGQNVTLSCEQNLNHDAMYWYRQDPGQGLRLIYYSQIVNDFQKGDIAEGYSVSREKKESFPLTVTSAQKNPTAFYLCACSGLAGGRGYNEQFFGPGTRLTVL.

The V call is TRBV2, the J call TRBJ2-1; D call uncertain. The CDR3 consists of 11 residues. Germline loops: CDR1 SNHLY, CDR2 FYNNEI. The ends were cut back, 7 bases at V and 5 bases at J, with 6 bases in the middle. Here the CDR3 DNA reads TGTGCCAGCACCAGAGACAATGAGCAGTTCTTC. Protein sequence: CASTRDNEQFF.

This clone was seen just once. This chain connects TRBV27 to TRBJ1-5; D uncertain. Deletions cut 1 base from V and 7 bases from J, with 8 bases between. Germline V gene sequence: CDR1 MNHEY, CDR2 SMNVEV (reference sequence). This CDR3 spans 13 amino acids. The CDR3 region is CASSLWSEQPQHF. The DNA of the CDR3 is TGTGCCAGCAGTTTATGGTCCGAGCAGCCCCAGCATTTT.

The chain employs TRBV10-3 and TRBJ1-1; 7 bases match TRBD1. Trimming cost V 4 bases and J 3 bases; bases outside gene matches: 14. This CDR3 region has 17 residues. CDR1 is ENHRY and CDR2 is SYGVKD in the germline V gene. The CDR3 DNA follows: TGTGCCATCAGTGGCTTTGCGGACCAGGGGGGGTACACTGAAGCTTTCTTT. As protein: CAISGFADQGGYTEAFF.

This chain uses TRBV7-3 with TRBJ2-3; D possibly matches TRBD1 or TRBD2 (5 bases each). Germline V gene data show CDR1 as SGHTA and CDR2 as FQGTGA. This CDR3 has 14 amino acids. V shed 3 bases and J shed 6 bases, with 13 bases lying between them. CDR3 amino acids: CASSFPPGSDTQYF. DNA of the CDR3: TGTGCCAGCAGCTTCCCACCAGGGAGCGATACGCAGTATTTT.

This chain connects TRBV6-6 to TRBJ1-5; D may be TRBD1 (5 bases). The ends were cut back, 5 bases at V and 0 bases at J, with 14 bases in the middle. CDR1 is MNHNY and CDR2 is SVGAGI in the germline V gene (reference sequence). This CDR3 region has 16 residues. This CDR3 reads CASSILGVNSNQPQHF. As DNA, the CDR3 is TGTGCCAGCAGTATATTAGGGGTGAATAGCAATCAGCCCCAGCATTTT.

V usage is TRBV11-3 and J usage is TRBJ2-3; 8 bases map to TRBD1. Trimming took 4 bases from V and 4 from J; bases not matched to a gene: 4. CDR1 SGHNT and CDR2 YENEEA come from the germline V gene. CDR3 size: 14 residues. The CDR3 nucleotides are TGTGCCAGCAGCTCCAGACAGGGGCCAGATACGCAGTATTTT. Translated, it gives CASSSRQGPDTQYF.

The chain employs TRBV29-1 and TRBJ2-3, with 8 bases fitting TRBD1. Germline trimming cut 5 bases from V and 4 bases from J; bases unmatched to any gene: 5. There are 13 residues in the CDR3. The germline V gene encodes CDR1 SQVTM and CDR2 ANQGSEA. DNA of the CDR3: TGCAGCGTTCGCCAGGGGGCGGCAGATACGCAGTATTTT. It is translated as CSVRQGAADTQYF.

The CDR3 bases are TGTGCCAGCAGGACCGGACAGGGGGCTAACACTGAAGCTTTCTTT. This codes for CASRTGQGANTEAFF. The V call is TRBV2, the J call TRBJ1-1; 11 nucleotides line up with TRBD1. The CDR3 has 15 amino acids. Germline trimming cut 6 bases from V and 2 bases from J; bases unmatched to any gene: 5. Looked up from germline, CDR1 is SNHLY and CDR2 is FYNNEI. Full variable domain (remainder filled in from reference TRBV2 and TRBJ1-1): EPEVTQTPSHQVTQMGQEVILRCVPISNHLYFYWYRQILGQKVEFLVSFYNNEISEKSEIFDDQFSVERPDGSNFTLKIRSTKLEDSAMYFCASRTGQGANTEAFFGQGTRLTVV.

This chain joins TRBV19 and TRBJ2-6, with D possibly matching TRBD1 (6 bases). This CDR3 region has 15 residues. Germline V lookup: CDR1 LNHDA, CDR2 SQIVND (reference sequence). V lost 7 bases and J 1 base, leaving 11 bases between the germline ends. The CDR3 DNA reads TGTGCCAGTACGGTCAGGGGTTCTGGGGCCAACGTCCTGACTTTC. This encodes CASTVRGSGANVLTF.

V is TRBV7-2 and J is TRBJ2-7; no reliable D call. The length of the CDR3 is 11 residues. V shed 4 bases and J shed 6 bases, with 7 bases lying between them. CDR1 and CDR2 (germline): SGHTA, FQGNSA. CDR3 region: CASSSSVEQYF. The DNA of the CDR3 is TGTGCCAGCAGCTCCTCGGTCGAGCAGTACTTC.

V is TRBV12-3 or TRBV12-4 and J is TRBJ2-4; D is unclear. V lost 6 bases to trimming and J lost 8 bases, with 11 bases between them. CDR3 length equals 12 residues. CDR3 in DNA: TGTGCCAGCAGGTCAACACGGGACATTCAGTACTTC. Translation gives CASRSTRDIQYF.

The V and J genes are TRBV7-3 and TRBJ2-5; no definite D call. Between the trimmed V and J ends, which lost 2 bases and 2 bases, there was a span of 6 bases. This CDR3 spans 13 amino acids. Germline values: CDR1 SGHTA, CDR2 FQGTGA. CDR3: CASSLGVQETQYF. CDR3 nucleotide sequence: TGTGCCAGCAGCTTAGGTGTGCAAGAGACCCAGTACTTC.

This clone appeared a single time. The chain couples TRBV29-1 to TRBJ1-1; 8 bases fit TRBD1. The germline V gene has CDR1 SQVTM and CDR2 ANQGSEA. CDR3 size: 13 residues. With V trimmed by 4 bases and J by 3 bases, 4 bases remained unmatched. The CDR3 loop reads CSVATGDYTEAFF. CDR3 bases: TGCAGCGTTGCGACAGGGGACTACACTGAAGCTTTCTTT.

The genes are TRBV2 and TRBJ1-3; D gene uncertain. Germline CDR1 is SNHLY and CDR2 is FYNNEI. The CDR3 length is 15 residues. Trimming removed 7 bases from V and 0 bases from J, with 13 bases in between. CDR3: CASKVSQGSGNTIYF. DNA for the CDR3: TGTGCCAGCAAAGTAAGCCAAGGCTCTGGAAACACCATATATTTT.

The chain combines TRBV9 with TRBJ1-3, with D possibly matching TRBD1 (6 bases). The CDR3 runs 14 residues. CDR1 and CDR2 from the germline V gene are SGDLS and YYNGEE. V lost 3 bases and J 0 bases, leaving 7 bases between the germline ends. The CDR3 DNA follows: TGTGCCAGCAGCGAACAGGGCTCTGGAAACACCATATATTTT. Translation gives CASSEQGSGNTIYF.

The J gene is TRBJ1-1, the V gene TRBV24-1; TRBD1 might be the D (5 bases). The CDR3 is made up of 13 amino acids. Per the germline V gene, CDR1 is KGHDR and CDR2 is SFDVKD. Trimming cost V 7 bases and J 5 bases, with 13 bases left between them. The CDR3 reads CATSAIEGTEAFF. Written as DNA, the CDR3 is TGTGCCACCAGCGCCATAGAGGGGACTGAAGCTTTCTTT.

This chain uses TRBV7-8 with TRBJ1-2; D is ambiguous. This CDR3 region has 15 residues. Germline CDR1 SGHVS, CDR2 FQNEAQ. V was clipped by 6 bases and J by 0 bases, with 14 bases between them. CDR3 region: CASSSTLSANYGYTF. CDR3 sequence (DNA): TGTGCCAGCAGTTCCACTCTATCAGCTAACTATGGCTACACCTTC.

This clone was picked up a small number of times. This specimen includes other DNA sequences encoding the same CDR3. The chain links TRBV10-3 to TRBJ1-1; D is uncertain. This CDR3 spans 14 amino acids. V lost 3 bases and J 1 base, leaving 9 bases between the germline ends. Germline V gene data show CDR1 as ENHRY and CDR2 as SYGVKD. The CDR3 spells CAISEVGGNTEAFF. CDR3 nucleotides: TGTGCCATCAGTGAAGTTGGTGGGAACACTGAAGCTTTCTTT.

V and J are TRBV3-1 (or the pseudogene TRBV3-2) and TRBJ2-7; D not resolved. Germline loops: CDR1 LGHDT, CDR2 YNNKEL (reference sequence). Deletions cut 2 bases from V and 6 bases from J, with 17 bases between. This CDR3 is 15 amino acids long. CDR3 coding DNA: TGTGCCAGCAGCCAAAGTTTCCAGGTGGGGTCCGAGCAGTACTTC. It codes for CASSQSFQVGSEQYF.

The genes are TRBV10-3 and TRBJ1-2; D remains ambiguous. Germline lookup yields CDR1 ENHRY and CDR2 SYGVKD. The CDR3 extends over 15 amino acids. Trimming took 2 bases from V and 0 from J, leaving 10 bases between them. CDR3 sequence: CAISEPAQANYGYTF. The CDR3 DNA sequence: TGTGCCATCAGTGAGCCCGCCCAAGCTAACTATGGCTACACCTTC.

The chain combines TRBV4-2 with TRBJ1-6; D call uncertain. Germline CDR1 is LGHNA and CDR2 is YNFKEQ. Trimming stripped 0 bases from V and 0 bases from J, with 3 bases between. The CDR3 is 15 amino acids. The CDR3 sequence: CASSQESSYNSPLHF. In DNA form, the CDR3 reads TGTGCCAGCAGCCAAGAGAGCTCCTATAATTCACCCCTCCACTTT.

The chain uses TRBV11-3 and TRBJ2-7; D is perhaps TRBD1 (5 bases). This CDR3 is built from 12 residues. Trimming stripped 2 bases from V and 6 bases from J, with 8 bases between. Germline assignment: CDR1 SGHNT and CDR2 YENEEA. The CDR3 protein is CASSLYQGEQYF. For the CDR3, the DNA is TGTGCCAGCAGCTTATATCAGGGCGAGCAGTACTTC.

The V and J genes are TRBV7-2 and TRBJ2-2, with 10 bases fitting TRBD1. Germline V gives CDR1 SGHTA, CDR2 FQGNSA. The length of the CDR3 is 15 residues. Trimming took 5 bases from V and 6 from J; bases not matched to a gene: 6. The CDR3 DNA is TGTGCCAGCAGCAAACGGACAGGGGGTCCCGGGGAGCTGTTTTTT. It yields the protein CASSKRTGGPGELFF. The entire variable domain, with the rest obtained from reference TRBV7-2 and TRBJ2-2, is as follows: GAGVSQSPSNKVTEKGKDVELRCDPISGHTALYWYRQSLGQGLEFLIYFQGNSAPDKSGLPSDRFSAERTGGSVSTLTIQRTQQEDSAVYLCASSKRTGGPGELFFGEGSRLTVL.